This T cell receptor beta chain was sequenced during a study of technical replicates of blood from a handful of donors. The assay was immunoSEQ multiplex PCR, and TCRdb's table has in-frame clones only and misses some. The sample holds about 14,000 clones, 65% to 85% seen once. The V segment lost 3 bases and the J segment 5 bases; nucleotides outside the gene matches: 8. CDR3 size: 16 residues. Germline V CDR1 and CDR2: LGHNA, YNFKEQ. By sample fraction, this clone is medium-sized. The receptor was derived from a human donor in good health. The J gene is TRBJ2-7, the V gene TRBV4-2, with 12 bases aligning to TRBD1. Sequencing was done on a sample of PBMCs. The CDR3 protein is CASSHSPGQGADEQYF. CDR3 sequence (DNA): TGTGCCAGCAGCCACTCACCGGGACAGGGGGCCGACGAGCAGTACTTC.